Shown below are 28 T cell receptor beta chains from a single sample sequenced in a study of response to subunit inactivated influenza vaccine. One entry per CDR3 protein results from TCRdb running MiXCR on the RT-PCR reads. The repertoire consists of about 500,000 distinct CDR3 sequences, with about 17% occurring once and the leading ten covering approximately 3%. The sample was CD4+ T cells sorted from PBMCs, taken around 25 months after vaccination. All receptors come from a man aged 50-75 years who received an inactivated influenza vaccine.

CDR3 loop: CSARWGAKFDQPQHF. The CDR3 DNA reads TGCAGTGCTAGGTGGGGGGCTAAGTTTGATCAGCCCCAGCATTTT. The chain carries TRBV20-1 and TRBJ1-5; D might be TRBD1 (6 bases). The germline gives CDR1 DFQATT, CDR2 SNEGSKA (reference sequence). Trimming pared 3 bases from V and 5 bases from J, leaving 17 bases between. The CDR3 loop spans 15 amino acids.

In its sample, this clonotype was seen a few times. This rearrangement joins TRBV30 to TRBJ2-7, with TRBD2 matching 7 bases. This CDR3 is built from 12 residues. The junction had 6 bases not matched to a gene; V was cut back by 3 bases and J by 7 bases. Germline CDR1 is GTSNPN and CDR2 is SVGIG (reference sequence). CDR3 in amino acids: CAWSKLAWEQYF. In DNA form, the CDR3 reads TGTGCCTGGAGCAAACTAGCGTGGGAGCAGTACTTC.

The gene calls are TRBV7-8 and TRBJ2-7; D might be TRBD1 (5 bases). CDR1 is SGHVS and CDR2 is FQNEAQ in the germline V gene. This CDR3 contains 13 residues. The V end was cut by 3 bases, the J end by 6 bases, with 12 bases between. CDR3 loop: CASSFSRDAEQYF. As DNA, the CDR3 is TGTGCCAGCAGCTTTAGCAGGGATGCCGAGCAGTACTTC. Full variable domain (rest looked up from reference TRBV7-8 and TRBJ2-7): GAGVSQSPRYKVAKRGQDVALRCDPISGHVSLFWYQQALGQGPEFLTYFQNEAQLDKSGLPSDRFFAERPEGSVSTLKIQRTQQEDSAVYLCASSFSRDAEQYFGPGTRLTVT.

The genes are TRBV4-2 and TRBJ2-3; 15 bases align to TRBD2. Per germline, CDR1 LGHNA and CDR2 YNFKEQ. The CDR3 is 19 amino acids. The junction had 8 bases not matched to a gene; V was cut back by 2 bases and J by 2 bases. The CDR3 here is CASSQSRTSGGDYTDTQYF. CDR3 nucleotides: TGTGCCAGCAGCCAATCGCGGACTAGCGGGGGGGACTACACAGATACGCAGTATTTT.

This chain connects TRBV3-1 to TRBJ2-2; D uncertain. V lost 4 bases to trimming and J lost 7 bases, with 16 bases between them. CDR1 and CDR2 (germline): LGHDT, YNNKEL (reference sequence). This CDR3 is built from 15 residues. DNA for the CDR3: TGTGCCAGCAGCCCCCGCGTGGGCGGAAACGGGGAGCTGTTTTTT. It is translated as CASSPRVGGNGELFF.

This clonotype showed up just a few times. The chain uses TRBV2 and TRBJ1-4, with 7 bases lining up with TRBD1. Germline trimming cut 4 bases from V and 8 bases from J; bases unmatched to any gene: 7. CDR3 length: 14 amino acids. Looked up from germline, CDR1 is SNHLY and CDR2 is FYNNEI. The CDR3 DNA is TGTGCCAGCAGTGGTAGACAGGGTTTGGAAAAACTGTTTTTT. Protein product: CASSGRQGLEKLFF. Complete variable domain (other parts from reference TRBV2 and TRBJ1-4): EPEVTQTPSHQVTQMGQEVILRCVPISNHLYFYWYRQILGQKVEFLVSFYNNEISEKSEIFDDQFSVERPDGSNFTLKIRSTKLEDSAMYFCASSGRQGLEKLFFGSGTQLSVL.

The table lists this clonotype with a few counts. CDR3 sequence: CASSLEVLRGAFF. CDR3 DNA: TGTGCCAGCAGCTTGGAGGTGTTAAGAGGAGCTTTCTTT. The V and J genes are TRBV5-8 and TRBJ1-1; no reliable D call. With 0 bases removed from V and 10 bases from J, the gap between germline ends came to 13 bases. The CDR3 spans 13 residues. CDR1 is SGHTS and CDR2 is YDEGEE in the germline V gene.

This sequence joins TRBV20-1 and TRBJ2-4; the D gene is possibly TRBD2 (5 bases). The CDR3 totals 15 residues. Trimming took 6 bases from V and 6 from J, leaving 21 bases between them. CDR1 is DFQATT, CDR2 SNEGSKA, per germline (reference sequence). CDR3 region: CSAAWRTGLGNIQYF. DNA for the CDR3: TGCAGTGCGGCATGGCGGACGGGGTTGGGAAACATTCAGTACTTC.

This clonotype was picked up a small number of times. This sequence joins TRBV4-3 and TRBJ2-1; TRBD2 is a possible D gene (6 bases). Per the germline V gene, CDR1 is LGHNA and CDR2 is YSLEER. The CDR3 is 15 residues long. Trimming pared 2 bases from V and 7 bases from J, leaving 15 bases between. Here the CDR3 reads CASSQWEDGLNEQFF. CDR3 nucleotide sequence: TGCGCCAGCAGCCAATGGGAGGATGGGCTAAATGAGCAGTTCTTC.

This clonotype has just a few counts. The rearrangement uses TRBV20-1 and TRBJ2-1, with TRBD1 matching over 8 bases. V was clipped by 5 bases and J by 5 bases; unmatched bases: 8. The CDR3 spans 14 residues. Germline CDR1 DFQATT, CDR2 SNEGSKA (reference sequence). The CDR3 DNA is TGCAGTGCTGAAACCAGGGGGCGGAACAATGAGCAGTTCTTC. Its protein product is CSAETRGRNNEQFF.

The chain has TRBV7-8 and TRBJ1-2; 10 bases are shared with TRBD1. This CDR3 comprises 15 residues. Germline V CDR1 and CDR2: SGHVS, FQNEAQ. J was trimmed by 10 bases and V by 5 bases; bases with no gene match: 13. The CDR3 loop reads CASSPWDRGISDYTF. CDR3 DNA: TGTGCCAGCAGCCCCTGGGACAGGGGAATCTCTGACTACACCTTC.

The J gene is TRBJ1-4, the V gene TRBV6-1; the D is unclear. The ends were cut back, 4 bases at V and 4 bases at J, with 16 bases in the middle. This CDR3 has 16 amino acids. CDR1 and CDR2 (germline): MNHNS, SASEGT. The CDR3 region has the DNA TGTGCCAGCAGTGTGGGCAGGCCTAGCTTTAATGAAAAACTGTTTTTT. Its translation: CASSVGRPSFNEKLFF.

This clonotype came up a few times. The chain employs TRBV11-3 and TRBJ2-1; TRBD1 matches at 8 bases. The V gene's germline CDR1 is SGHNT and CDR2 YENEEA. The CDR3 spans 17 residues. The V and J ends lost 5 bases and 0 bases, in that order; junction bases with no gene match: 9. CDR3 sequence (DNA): TGTGCCAGCAGCCCGCGACAGGGGAAGAGCTCCTACAATGAGCAGTTCTTC. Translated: CASSPRQGKSSYNEQFF.

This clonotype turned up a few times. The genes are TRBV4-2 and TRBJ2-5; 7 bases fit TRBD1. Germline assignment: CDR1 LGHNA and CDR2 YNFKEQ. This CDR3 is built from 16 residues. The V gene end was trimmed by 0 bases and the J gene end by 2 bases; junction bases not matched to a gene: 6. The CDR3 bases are TGTGCCAGCAGCCAAGATAGGGGACAGTTACAAGAGACCCAGTACTTC. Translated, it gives CASSQDRGQLQETQYF.

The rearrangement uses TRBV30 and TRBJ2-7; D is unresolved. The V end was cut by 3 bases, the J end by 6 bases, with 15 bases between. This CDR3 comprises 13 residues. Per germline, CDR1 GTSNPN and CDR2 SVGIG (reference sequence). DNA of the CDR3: TGTGCCTGGAGCTCGGGTTGGAGTACCGAGCAGTACTTC. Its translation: CAWSSGWSTEQYF.

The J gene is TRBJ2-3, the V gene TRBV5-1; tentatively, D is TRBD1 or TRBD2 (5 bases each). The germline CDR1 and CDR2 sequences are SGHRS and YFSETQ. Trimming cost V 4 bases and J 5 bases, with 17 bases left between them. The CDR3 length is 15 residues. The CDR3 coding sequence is TGCGCCAGCAGCCAGGGACCCCGGGTGGGAGATACGCAGTATTTT. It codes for CASSQGPRVGDTQYF.

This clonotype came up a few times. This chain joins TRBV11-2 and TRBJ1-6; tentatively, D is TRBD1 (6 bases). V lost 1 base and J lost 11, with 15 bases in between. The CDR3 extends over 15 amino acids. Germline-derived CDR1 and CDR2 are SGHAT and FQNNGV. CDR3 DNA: TGTGCCAGCAGCTTAGGGCTGGGACAAGGGACACCCCTCCACTTT. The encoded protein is CASSLGLGQGTPLHF.

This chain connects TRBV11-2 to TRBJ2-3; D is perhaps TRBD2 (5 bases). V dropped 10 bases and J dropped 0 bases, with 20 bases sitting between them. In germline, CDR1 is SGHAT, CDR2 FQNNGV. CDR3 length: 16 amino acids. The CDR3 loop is CATSMGGGPSTDTQYF. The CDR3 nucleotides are TGTGCCACTTCGATGGGCGGCGGGCCTAGCACAGATACGCAGTATTTT.

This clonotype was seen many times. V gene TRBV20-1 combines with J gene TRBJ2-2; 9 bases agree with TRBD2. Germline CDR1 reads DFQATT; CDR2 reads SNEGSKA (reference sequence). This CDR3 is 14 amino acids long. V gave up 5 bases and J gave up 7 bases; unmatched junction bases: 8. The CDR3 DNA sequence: TGCAGTGCTGGTAAAGCGGGAGGTCACGGGGAGCTGTTTTTT. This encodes CSAGKAGGHGELFF.

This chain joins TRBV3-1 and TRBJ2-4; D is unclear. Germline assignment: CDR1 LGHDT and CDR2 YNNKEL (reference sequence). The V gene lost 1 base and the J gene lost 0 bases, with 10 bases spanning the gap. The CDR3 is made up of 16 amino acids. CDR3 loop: CASSQGNFVAKNIQYF. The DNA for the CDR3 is TGTGCCAGCAGCCAAGGAAACTTCGTAGCCAAAAACATTCAGTACTTC.

The DNA for the CDR3 is TGCAGCGTTGGTGGGACAGATGAGCAGTTCTTC. This codes for CSVGGTDEQFF. V usage is TRBV29-1 and J usage is TRBJ2-1; 7 nucleotides match TRBD1. Germline assignment: CDR1 SQVTM and CDR2 ANQGSEA. There are 11 residues in the CDR3. The V gene end was trimmed by 4 bases and the J gene end by 8 bases; junction bases not matched to a gene: 2.

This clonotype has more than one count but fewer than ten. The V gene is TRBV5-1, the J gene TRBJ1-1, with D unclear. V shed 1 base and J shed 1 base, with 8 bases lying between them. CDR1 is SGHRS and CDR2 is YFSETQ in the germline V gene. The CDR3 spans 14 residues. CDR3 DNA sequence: TGCGCCAGCAGCTTGAACGCCGCGAACACTGAAGCTTTCTTT. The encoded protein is CASSLNAANTEAFF.

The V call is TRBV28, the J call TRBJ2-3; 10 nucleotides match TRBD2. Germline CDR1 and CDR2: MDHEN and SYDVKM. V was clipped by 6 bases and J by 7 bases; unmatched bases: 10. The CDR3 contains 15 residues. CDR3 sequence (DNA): TGTGCCAGCAGCGCTAGCGGGAGTGTTTCAAATACGCAGTATTTT. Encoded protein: CASSASGSVSNTQYF.

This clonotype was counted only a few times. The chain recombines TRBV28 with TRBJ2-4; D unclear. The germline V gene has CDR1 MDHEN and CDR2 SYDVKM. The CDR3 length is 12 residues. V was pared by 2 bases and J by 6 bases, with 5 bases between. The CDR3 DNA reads TGTGCCAGCAGTTTACTCTTAAACATTCAGTACTTC. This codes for CASSLLLNIQYF.

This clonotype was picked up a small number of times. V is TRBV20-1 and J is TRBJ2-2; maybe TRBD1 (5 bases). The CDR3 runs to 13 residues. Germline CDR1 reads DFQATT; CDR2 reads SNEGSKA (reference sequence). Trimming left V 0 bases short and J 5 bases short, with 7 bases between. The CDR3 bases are TGCAGTGCTAGAGATACAGGAACCGGGGAGCTGTTTTTT. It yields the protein CSARDTGTGELFF.

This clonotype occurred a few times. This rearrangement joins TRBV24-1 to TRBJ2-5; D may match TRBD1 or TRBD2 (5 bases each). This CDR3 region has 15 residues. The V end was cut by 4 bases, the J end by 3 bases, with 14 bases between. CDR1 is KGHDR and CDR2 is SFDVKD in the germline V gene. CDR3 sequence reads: CATSDPRDPKETQYF. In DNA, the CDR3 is TGTGCCACCAGTGACCCCCGGGACCCCAAAGAGACCCAGTACTTC.

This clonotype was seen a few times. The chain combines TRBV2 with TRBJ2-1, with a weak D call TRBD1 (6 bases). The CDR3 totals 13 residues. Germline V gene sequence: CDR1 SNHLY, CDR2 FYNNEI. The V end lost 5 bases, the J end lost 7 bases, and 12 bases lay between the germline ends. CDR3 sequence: CASSFPGVNEQFF. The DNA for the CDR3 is TGTGCCAGCAGTTTCCCAGGGGTGAATGAGCAGTTCTTC.

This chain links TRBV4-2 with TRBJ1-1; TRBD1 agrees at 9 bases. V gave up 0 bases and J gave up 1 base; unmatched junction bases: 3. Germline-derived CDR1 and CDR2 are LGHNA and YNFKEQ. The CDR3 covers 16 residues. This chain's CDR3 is CASSQDQTGGNTEAFF. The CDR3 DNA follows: TGTGCCAGCAGCCAAGATCAGACAGGGGGGAACACTGAAGCTTTCTTT.